These 7 T cell receptor beta chains were all obtained from the same sample, sequenced in a study of blood T cell repertoires in COVID-19. Here immunoSEQ multiplex PCR was the method, and the copy in TCRdb shows in-frame clones only, minus some. The table shows about 35,000 clones, with more than 80% occurring only once. Input material: peripheral blood. The receptors were sampled from a man aged 60 to 75 with active or convalescent COVID-19.

Only a few counts were recorded for this clone. This chain joins TRBV9 and TRBJ2-3, with 8 bases lining up with TRBD2. This CDR3 contains 15 residues. The junction had 10 bases not matched to a gene; V was cut back by 6 bases and J by 4 bases. Germline assignment: CDR1 SGDLS and CDR2 YYNGEE. CDR3 amino acids: CASNPSGGLADTQYF. In DNA, the CDR3 is TGTGCCAGCAATCCCAGCGGGGGCCTGGCAGATACGCAGTATTTT.

The rearrangement links TRBV5-1 to TRBJ2-5; perhaps TRBD2 as D (5 bases). With 0 bases removed from V and 0 bases from J, the gap between germline ends came to 9 bases. There are 15 residues in the CDR3. Germline V gene sequence: CDR1 SGHRS, CDR2 YFSETQ. The CDR3 here is CASSLAFGNQETQYF. In nucleotides, the CDR3 is TGCGCCAGCAGCTTGGCATTCGGGAACCAAGAGACCCAGTACTTC.

The chain employs TRBV7-9 and TRBJ2-4, with 7 bases fitting TRBD2. Trimming took 3 bases from V and 1 from J; bases not matched to a gene: 3. The CDR3 sequence is 15 residues long. Germline V lookup: CDR1 SEHNR, CDR2 FQNEAQ (reference sequence). In DNA form, the CDR3 reads TGTGCCAGCAGCTTCGGGGGGACGGCCAAAAACATTCAGTACTTC. This translates into CASSFGGTAKNIQYF.

About this clone itself: Different DNA sequences within this sample yield the same CDR3. The V call is TRBV11-2, the J call TRBJ2-3; possibly TRBD2 for D (6 bases). Trimming left V 3 bases short and J 4 bases short, with 14 bases between. The germline CDR1 and CDR2 sequences are SGHAT and FQNNGV. The CDR3 sequence is 15 residues long. As DNA, the CDR3 is TGTGCCAGCAGCTTGGGTCCGGGAGTGGCAGATACGCAGTATTTT. Translating gives CASSLGPGVADTQYF.

V is TRBV11-3 and J is TRBJ2-3; unclear D gene. Germline-derived CDR1 and CDR2 are SGHNT and YENEEA. This CDR3 has 13 residues. V lost 5 bases to trimming and J lost 2 bases, with 8 bases between them. The CDR3 DNA sequence: TGTGCCAGCAGCCCCCGACTCACAGATACGCAGTATTTT. Its translation is CASSPRLTDTQYF.

V is TRBV27 and J is TRBJ2-3; 7 positions match TRBD1. The CDR3 runs 15 residues. V lost 2 bases and J lost 0; bases outside the gene matches: 2. Germline loops: CDR1 MNHEY, CDR2 SMNVEV (reference sequence). This chain's CDR3 is CASSLATGSTDTQYF. Here the CDR3 DNA reads TGTGCCAGCAGTTTAGCGACAGGGAGCACAGATACGCAGTATTTT.

V usage is TRBV5-1 and J usage is TRBJ2-5; D not resolved. CDR3 size: 13 residues. V lost 5 bases and J lost 4, with 12 bases in between. The germline V gene has CDR1 SGHRS and CDR2 YFSETQ. CDR3 amino acids: CASSSGAPETQYF. The CDR3 nucleotides read TGCGCCAGCAGTTCCGGAGCGCCAGAGACCCAGTACTTC. The full variable domain, completed using reference TRBV5-1 and TRBJ2-5, is KAGVTQTPRYLIKTRGQQVTLSCSPISGHRSVSWYQQTPGQGLQFLFEYFSETQRNKGNFPGRFSGRQFSNSRSEMNVSTLELGDSALYLCASSSGAPETQYFGPGTRLLVL.